These T cell receptor beta chains were read from a single sample in a study of blood T cell repertoires in COVID-19. Measured with immunoSEQ multiplex PCR; TCRdb has only the in-frame clones, and not every one. The repertoire has just over 250,000 clones, under 90% of them found once; the top ten carry approximately 4.3%. The sequencing input was PBMCs or T cells enriched from blood (not recorded which). Receptors originate from a man between 25 and 39 years old with acute COVID-19. Each CDR3 is given with its conserved first and last residue. D genes are given only for firm matches. Some rows mark clone size as missing; the rest say once, few, many or name a class of expanded clone.

V gene: TRBV19; clone size: .; D gene: TRBD2; CDR3 length: 13; J gene: TRBJ2-2; CDR3 protein: CASSIFSGEELFF; CDR3 DNA: TGTGCCAGTAGTATTTTTAGCGGGGAGGAGCTGTTTTTT
V gene: TRBV27; clone size: many; D gene: TRBD2; CDR3 length: 16; J gene: TRBJ2-1; CDR3 protein: CASSLQVGGPYNEQFF; CDR3 DNA: TGTGCCAGCAGTTTACAGGTGGGAGGGCCTTACAATGAGCAGTTCTTC
V gene: TRBV30; clone size: .; D gene: .; CDR3 length: 14; J gene: TRBJ1-5; CDR3 protein: CAWSTGSSNQPQHF; CDR3 DNA: TGTGCCTGGAGCACAGGGTCTAGCAATCAGCCCCAGCATTTT
V gene: TRBV24-1; clone size: few; D gene: .; CDR3 length: 15; J gene: TRBJ2-2; CDR3 protein: CATSELDSLSGELFF; CDR3 DNA: TGTGCCACCAGTGAGCTTGACAGTTTGAGCGGGGAGCTGTTTTTT
V gene: TRBV5-6; clone size: .; D gene: TRBD1; CDR3 length: 14; J gene: TRBJ1-2; CDR3 protein: CASSRDSSNYGYTF; CDR3 DNA: TGTGCCAGCAGCCGGGACAGCTCTAACTATGGCTACACCTTC
V gene: TRBV4-3; clone size: .; D gene: .; CDR3 length: 13; J gene: TRBJ2-1; CDR3 protein: CASSQENSNEQFF; CDR3 DNA: TGCGCCAGCAGCCAAGAGAACTCCAATGAGCAGTTCTTC
V gene: TRBV5-1; clone size: .; D gene: .; CDR3 length: 13; J gene: TRBJ1-1; CDR3 protein: CASSLIPRSEAFF; CDR3 DNA: TGTGCCAGCAGCTTGATCCCCAGGTCTGAAGCTTTCTTT
V gene: TRBV5-4; clone size: few; D gene: TRBD1; CDR3 length: 12; J gene: TRBJ1-1; CDR3 protein: CASSLNDRGTFF; CDR3 DNA: TGTGCCAGCAGCTTGAATGACAGGGGAACTTTCTTT
V gene: TRBV10-1; clone size: .; D gene: .; CDR3 length: 17; J gene: TRBJ1-3; CDR3 protein: CASKFRDGGFSGNTIYF; CDR3 DNA: TGCGCCAGCAAATTCCGGGACGGGGGATTCTCTGGAAACACCATATATTTT
V gene: TRBV6-4; clone size: few; D gene: .; CDR3 length: 13; J gene: TRBJ2-1; CDR3 protein: CASSDSAERPKFF; CDR3 DNA: TGTGCCAGCAGTGACTCTGCGGAGCGCCCTAAGTTCTTC
V gene: TRBV4-2; clone size: .; D gene: TRBD1; CDR3 length: 18; J gene: TRBJ1-4; CDR3 protein: CASSQDKGASRSGEKLFF; CDR3 DNA: TGTGCCAGCAGCCAAGATAAGGGGGCCAGCCGGAGCGGGGAAAAACTGTTTTTT
V gene: TRBV14; clone size: .; D gene: .; CDR3 length: 15; J gene: TRBJ1-4; CDR3 protein: CASSKLSIRTEKLFF; CDR3 DNA: TGTGCCAGCAGCAAACTGTCAATTCGAACCGAAAAACTGTTTTTT
V gene: TRBV7-9; clone size: once; D gene: .; CDR3 length: 13; J gene: TRBJ1-1; CDR3 protein: CASSPLASTEAFF; CDR3 DNA: TGTGCCAGCAGCCCTTTAGCGTCCACTGAAGCTTTCTTT
V gene: TRBV27; clone size: .; D gene: .; CDR3 length: 17; J gene: TRBJ1-6; CDR3 protein: CASSLSPVTSYNSPLHF; CDR3 DNA: TGTGCCAGCAGTTTATCTCCGGTGACATCCTATAATTCACCCCTCCACTTT
V gene: TRBV29-1; clone size: .; D gene: .; CDR3 length: 15; J gene: TRBJ1-2; CDR3 protein: CSVEGLGAGIYGYTF; CDR3 DNA: TGCAGCGTTGAAGGGTTAGGGGCGGGGATCTATGGCTACACCTTC
V gene: TRBV7-2; clone size: .; D gene: TRBD1; CDR3 length: 14; J gene: TRBJ1-2; CDR3 protein: CASSLATGGGGYTF; CDR3 DNA: TGTGCCAGCAGCTTAGCAACAGGGGGCGGTGGCTACACCTTC
V gene: TRBV6-5; clone size: few; D gene: TRBD1; CDR3 length: 14; J gene: TRBJ1-5; CDR3 protein: CASRRTGRNQPQHF; CDR3 DNA: TGTGCCAGCAGACGGACAGGGCGGAATCAGCCCCAGCATTTT
V gene: TRBV11-2; clone size: .; D gene: .; CDR3 length: 15; J gene: TRBJ1-2; CDR3 protein: CASSLAADSFYGYTF; CDR3 DNA: TGTGCCAGCAGCTTAGCCGCGGACAGCTTCTATGGCTACACCTTC
V gene: TRBV25-1; clone size: .; D gene: .; CDR3 length: 13; J gene: TRBJ1-2; CDR3 protein: CASSERGDRGYTF; CDR3 DNA: TGTGCCAGCAGTGAGCGCGGGGATAGGGGCTACACCTTC
V gene: TRBV4-1; clone size: .; D gene: .; CDR3 length: 16; J gene: TRBJ1-6; CDR3 protein: CASSPQGSSYNSPLHF; CDR3 DNA: TGCGCCAGCAGCCCCCAGGGGAGCTCCTATAATTCACCCCTCCACTTT